These T cell receptor beta chains were read from a single sample in a study of blood T cell repertoires in COVID-19. Method: immunoSEQ multiplex PCR; TCRdb's copy keeps in-frame clones and lacks some. The table includes 80,000 or so clones, roughly four fifths detected once. What was sequenced was peripheral blood. The source of these receptors is a man in his sixties with acute or convalescent COVID-19. The CDR3 runs from the conserved cysteine through the conserved F or W. The order of the fields is D gene, V gene, clone size, J gene, CDR3 protein. The D gene is left open where the match is weak. Rows give clone size only sometimes, using once, few, many, or a class for an expanded clone.

NA,TRBV14,NA,TRBJ2-2,CASSRGHPGAGELFF
TRBD1,TRBV7-2,few,TRBJ2-7,CASSLDRGSYEQYF
TRBD2,TRBV7-8,NA,TRBJ2-3,CASSFRGTSGGTDTQYF
TRBD2,TRBV3-1/TRBV3-2,NA,TRBJ2-2,CASSQEQIAGTGELFF
NA,TRBV27,NA,TRBJ2-5,CASSHGPSGQETQYF
NA,TRBV19,NA,TRBJ2-1,CASSVHLTTPYNEQFF
NA,TRBV27,NA,TRBJ2-7,CASSPRPLGEQYF
NA,TRBV5-4,NA,TRBJ2-3,CASSSFTGTQYF
TRBD1,TRBV19,NA,TRBJ1-6,CASSPRTGAGTKGSPLHF
NA,TRBV12-3/TRBV12-4,NA,TRBJ1-1,CASSSQGETEAFF
NA,TRBV19,once,TRBJ2-2,CAGSARKGVSTGELFF
TRBD1,TRBV18,NA,TRBJ2-5,CASSPKDRNHQETQYF
TRBD1,TRBV7-8,once,TRBJ2-1,CASSSDRANEQFF
TRBD1,TRBV6-5,NA,TRBJ2-7,CASSRQGGSYEQYF
NA,TRBV7-2,few,TRBJ2-7,CASLSQLYEQYF
NA,TRBV2,NA,TRBJ2-6,CARDRESSGANVLTF
TRBD1,TRBV7-2,NA,TRBJ1-2,CASSPYTGDYGYTF
NA,TRBV27,NA,TRBJ1-2,CASSLGGGPGYTF
TRBD1,TRBV19,NA,TRBJ1-2,CASSDGTGGSGYTF
NA,TRBV2,NA,TRBJ2-7,CASSDHRVVSYEQYF
TRBD2,TRBV3-1/TRBV3-2,NA,TRBJ2-5,CASSQEPGTSGSQETQYF
NA,TRBV12-3/TRBV12-4,NA,TRBJ1-5,CASSFGDQPQHF
TRBD2,TRBV2,NA,TRBJ2-7,CASSAGGGEQYF
NA,TRBV6-6,NA,TRBJ2-3,CASRSAGGTDTQYF
NA,TRBV21-1,NA,TRBJ2-3,CASSTPSGRALTQYF
NA,TRBV7-8,NA,TRBJ1-3,CASSSGSYSTIYF
NA,TRBV5-1,NA,TRBJ1-2,CASSLDNQAYGYTF
NA,TRBV15,few,TRBJ2-3,CATVPGESTDTQYF
NA,TRBV28,NA,TRBJ2-5,CASSSMRHSSGETQYF
NA,TRBV5-6,NA,TRBJ1-4,CASRGRGFEKLFF
TRBD2,TRBV11-2,few,TRBJ2-5,CASSLEGLGQETQYF
NA,TRBV6-5,NA,TRBJ1-1,CASTPAGHKAFF
NA,TRBV27,NA,TRBJ2-7,CASSLSAGRGHEQYF
TRBD1,TRBV6-5,NA,TRBJ1-2,CASSRDRGVHYGYTF
NA,TRBV19,few,TRBJ2-3,CASSIEGRTDTQYF
TRBD1,TRBV27,NA,TRBJ1-1,CASRDRAGSTEAFF
NA,TRBV5-4,NA,TRBJ2-2,CASSLAGNTGELFF
NA,TRBV28,NA,TRBJ2-7,CASSSGGTYEQYF
TRBD2,TRBV7-3,NA,TRBJ2-1,CASSPQPGTSGGQQFF
TRBD2,TRBV28,NA,TRBJ2-1,CASYLSGAYNEQFF
NA,TRBV12-3/TRBV12-4,NA,TRBJ2-1,CASRRRAMEEQFF
NA,TRBV11-2,NA,TRBJ1-2,CASSLDVQGYTF
TRBD1,TRBV2,NA,TRBJ2-6,CASRGDRAGANVLTF
TRBD2,TRBV11-3,NA,TRBJ2-1,CASSFSHTSGGVLNEQFF
TRBD1,TRBV5-8,NA,TRBJ1-5,CASNSGTGGHQPQHF
TRBD1,TRBV5-5,NA,TRBJ2-7,CASSFGTGGSEQYF
TRBD1,TRBV6-5,NA,TRBJ1-1,CASSDSGGLNTEAFF
NA,TRBV19,NA,TRBJ2-7,CASTGAYEQYF
NA,TRBV5-1,NA,TRBJ1-2,CASSSLPGELAGYGYTF
NA,TRBV28,NA,TRBJ1-2,CASSPPASFANYGYTF
NA,TRBV7-8,NA,TRBJ2-5,CASSRLTSLETQYF